The source of this TCR beta chain is a study of blood T cells in healthy people across ages. Study-wide results and limits: Researchers report that TCR beta diversity correlated strongly with naive T cell percentage. No one knew whether donors had CMV, which possibly confounded expanded clonotype changes.

In regard to this clonotype: The target antigen is unknown.

Using a J-beta primer mix together with a sample-barcoded 5' primer, a second PCR was run for roughly 7 to 12 cycles. TCRdb analysed the 5' RACE reads with MiXCR anew, one entry per CDR3 protein. The sample lists around 2 million distinct CDR3 sequences; approximately 40% were seen once. Sequencing was performed on blood. The receptor was derived from a human donor in good health.

Written as DNA, the CDR3 is TGCAGCGTTTCCGGGGCGACCCAAGAGACCCAGTACTTC. This codes for CSVSGATQETQYF. This rearrangement joins TRBV29-1 to TRBJ2-5; D possibly matches TRBD1 or TRBD2 (5 bases each). V dropped 5 bases and J dropped 1 base, with 11 bases sitting between them. There are 13 residues in the CDR3. The germline CDR1 and CDR2 sequences are SQVTM and ANQGSEA.